This T cell receptor (beta chain) comes out of a study of cytotoxic CD8 clonotypes in ibrutinib-treated CLL. Study at large: Researchers reported about a dozen relapsed/refractory and roughly 15 treatment-naive patients, 17 of them IGHV unmutated. Timing of response sample collection was a median approximately eleven months after treatment start, with a range of 6 to 36.

Study-wide results and caveats: On treatment, the uncommon public clonotypes contracted or remained stable.

Sequencing was designed to attain a depth spanning 1 in 200,000 to 1 in 1 million T cells. The assay was immunoSEQ multiplex PCR, and TCRdb's table has in-frame clones only and misses some. The sample holds about 130,000 clones, about 79% seen once. About this clone itself: Its antigen is unidentified.

Germline lookup yields CDR1 SGHTA and CDR2 FQGNSA. Trimming took 4 bases from V and 8 from J; bases not matched to a gene: 4. The length of the CDR3 is 13 residues. The chain couples TRBV7-2 to TRBJ1-2, with 10 bases fitting TRBD1. Specimen: PBMCs, collected after 12 months of ibrutinib treatment. This clonotype originated in a human donor with chronic lymphocytic leukemia. CDR3 residues: CASSSGQGIGYTF. CDR3 nucleotides: TGTGCCAGCAGCTCGGGACAGGGGATCGGCTACACCTTC.